Only a few counts were recorded for the clone carrying this T cell receptor (beta chain). A clone one base away is much larger, so this may be a read error. The CDR3 runs 17 residues. V gave up 5 bases and J gave up 1 base, with 20 bases separating them. Germline loops: CDR1 MNHEY, CDR2 SMNVEV (reference sequence). With a J-beta primer mix and a sample-barcoded 5' primer, a second PCR ran about 7 to 12 cycles. Each CDR3 protein gets one entry after TCRdb re-called the 5' RACE reads with MiXCR. This table has 850,000 or so distinct CDR3 sequences, more than 25% appearing once. The source of the sample is a study of blood T cells in healthy people across ages.

The chain is built from TRBV27 and TRBJ2-5; no definite D call. Sequenced material: blood. The receptor comes from a woman aged 80 or older in good health. The CDR3 bases are TGTGCCAGCAGTCCCCGCGGACGAGCTAAGTCCCAAGAGACCCAGTACTTC. It specifies CASSPRGRAKSQETQYF.